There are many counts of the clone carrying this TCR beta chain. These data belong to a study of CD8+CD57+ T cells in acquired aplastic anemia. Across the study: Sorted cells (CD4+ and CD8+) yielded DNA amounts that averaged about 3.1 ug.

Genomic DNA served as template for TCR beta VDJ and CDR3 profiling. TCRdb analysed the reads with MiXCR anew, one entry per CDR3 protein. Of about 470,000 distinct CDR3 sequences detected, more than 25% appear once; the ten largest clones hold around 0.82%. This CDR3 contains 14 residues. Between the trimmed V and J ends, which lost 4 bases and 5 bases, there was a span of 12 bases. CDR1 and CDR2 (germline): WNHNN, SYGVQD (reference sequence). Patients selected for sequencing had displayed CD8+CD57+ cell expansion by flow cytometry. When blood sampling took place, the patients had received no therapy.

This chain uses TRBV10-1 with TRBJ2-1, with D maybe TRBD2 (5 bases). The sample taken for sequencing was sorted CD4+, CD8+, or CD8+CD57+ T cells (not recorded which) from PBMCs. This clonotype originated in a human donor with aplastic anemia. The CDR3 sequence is CASSVRLADNEQFF. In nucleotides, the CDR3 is TGCGCCAGCAGTGTTCGGCTAGCCGACAATGAGCAGTTCTTC.